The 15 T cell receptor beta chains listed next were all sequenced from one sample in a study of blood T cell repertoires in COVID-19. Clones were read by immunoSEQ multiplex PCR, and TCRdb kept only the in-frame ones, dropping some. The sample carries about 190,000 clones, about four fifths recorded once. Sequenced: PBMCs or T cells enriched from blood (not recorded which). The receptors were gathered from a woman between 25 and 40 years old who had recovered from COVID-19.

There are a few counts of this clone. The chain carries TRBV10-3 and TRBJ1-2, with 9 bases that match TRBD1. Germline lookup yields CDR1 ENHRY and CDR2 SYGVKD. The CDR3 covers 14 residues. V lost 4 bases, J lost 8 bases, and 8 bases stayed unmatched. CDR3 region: CAISGGQGSNGYTF. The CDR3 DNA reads TGTGCCATCAGTGGCGGACAGGGGTCAAACGGCTACACCTTC.

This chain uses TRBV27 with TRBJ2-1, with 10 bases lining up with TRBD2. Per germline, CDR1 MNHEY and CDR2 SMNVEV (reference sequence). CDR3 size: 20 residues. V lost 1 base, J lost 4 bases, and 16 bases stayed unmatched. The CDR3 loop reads CASSLFLASGRLAHYNEQFF. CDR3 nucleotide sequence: TGTGCCAGCAGTTTATTCTTGGCTAGCGGGAGATTGGCCCATTACAATGAGCAGTTCTTC.

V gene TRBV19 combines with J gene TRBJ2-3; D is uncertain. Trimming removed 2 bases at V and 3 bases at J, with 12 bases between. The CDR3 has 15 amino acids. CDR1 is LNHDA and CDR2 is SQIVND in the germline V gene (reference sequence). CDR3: CASSIINPQTDTQYF. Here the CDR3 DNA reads TGTGCCAGTAGTATAATAAACCCCCAGACAGATACGCAGTATTTT.

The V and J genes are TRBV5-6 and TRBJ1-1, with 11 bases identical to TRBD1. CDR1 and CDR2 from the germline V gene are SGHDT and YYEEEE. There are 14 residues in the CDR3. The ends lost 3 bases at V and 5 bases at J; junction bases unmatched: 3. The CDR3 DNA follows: TGTGCCAGCAGCTGGGACAGGGGGAAGACTGAAGCTTTCTTT. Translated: CASSWDRGKTEAFF.

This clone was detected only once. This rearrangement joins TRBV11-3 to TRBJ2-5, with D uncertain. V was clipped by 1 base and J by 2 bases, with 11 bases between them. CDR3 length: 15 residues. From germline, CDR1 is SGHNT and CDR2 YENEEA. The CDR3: CASSLGGLDQETQYF. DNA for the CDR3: TGTGCCAGCAGCTTAGGAGGCTTGGATCAAGAGACCCAGTACTTC. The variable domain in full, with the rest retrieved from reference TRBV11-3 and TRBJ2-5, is EAGVVQSPRYKIIEKKQPVAFWCNPISGHNTLYWYLQNLGQGPELLIRYENEEAVDDSQLPKDRFSAERLKGVDSTLKIQPAELGDSAVYLCASSLGGLDQETQYFGPGTRLLVL.

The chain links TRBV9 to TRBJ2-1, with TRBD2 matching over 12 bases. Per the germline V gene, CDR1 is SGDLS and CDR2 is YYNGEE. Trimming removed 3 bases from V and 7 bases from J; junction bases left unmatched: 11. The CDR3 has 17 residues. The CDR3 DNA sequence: TGTGCCAGCAGCGCACCTGGACTAGCGGGATTCCAAAATGAGCAGTTCTTC. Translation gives CASSAPGLAGFQNEQFF.

The CDR3 region is CASSDMGAGYFYEQYF. CDR3 nucleotide sequence: TGTGCCAGCAGTGACATGGGAGCGGGGTATTTCTACGAGCAGTACTTC. V usage is TRBV6-4 and J usage is TRBJ2-7, with 7 nucleotides matching TRBD2. The CDR3 has 16 amino acids. CDR1 MRHNA and CDR2 SNTAGT come from the germline V gene. J was trimmed by 3 bases and V by 2 bases; bases with no gene match: 10.

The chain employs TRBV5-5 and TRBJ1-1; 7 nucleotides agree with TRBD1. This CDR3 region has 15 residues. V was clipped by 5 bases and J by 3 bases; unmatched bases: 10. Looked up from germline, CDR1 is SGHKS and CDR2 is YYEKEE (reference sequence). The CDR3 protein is CASSPLKQGYTEAFF. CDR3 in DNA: TGTGCCAGCAGTCCACTCAAACAGGGGTACACTGAAGCTTTCTTT.

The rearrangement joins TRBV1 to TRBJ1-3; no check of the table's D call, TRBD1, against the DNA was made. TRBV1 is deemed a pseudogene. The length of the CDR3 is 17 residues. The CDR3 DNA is TGCACCAGCAGCCCCCGGGACAGGCAACTCTCTGGAAACACCATATATTTT. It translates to CTSSPRDRQLSGNTIYF.

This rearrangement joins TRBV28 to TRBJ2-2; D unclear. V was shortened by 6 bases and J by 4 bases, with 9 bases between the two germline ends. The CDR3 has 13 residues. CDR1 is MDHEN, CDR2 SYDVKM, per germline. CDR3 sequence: CASSPGRTGELFF. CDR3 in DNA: TGTGCCAGCAGCCCAGGTCGCACCGGGGAGCTGTTTTTT.

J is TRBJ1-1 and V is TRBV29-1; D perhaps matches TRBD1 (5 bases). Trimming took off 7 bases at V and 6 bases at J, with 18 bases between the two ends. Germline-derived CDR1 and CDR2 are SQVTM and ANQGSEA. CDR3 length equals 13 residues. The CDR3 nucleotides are TGCAGCGGCTTGACAGCCCTAGTACCTGAAGCTTTCTTT. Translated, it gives CSGLTALVPEAFF.

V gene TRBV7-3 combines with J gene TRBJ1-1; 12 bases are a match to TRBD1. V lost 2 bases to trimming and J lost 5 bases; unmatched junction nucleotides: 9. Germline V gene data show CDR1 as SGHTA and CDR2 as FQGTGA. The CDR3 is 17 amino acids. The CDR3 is CASSLGTGGLRATEAFF. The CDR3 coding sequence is TGTGCCAGCAGCTTAGGGACAGGGGGCTTAAGAGCTACTGAAGCTTTCTTT.

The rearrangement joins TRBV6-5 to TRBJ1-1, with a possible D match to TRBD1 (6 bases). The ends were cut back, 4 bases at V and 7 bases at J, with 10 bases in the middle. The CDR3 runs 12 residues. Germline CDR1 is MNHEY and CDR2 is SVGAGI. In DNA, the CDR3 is TGTGCCAGCAGTTCCGGACAGTTTGAAGCTTTCTTT. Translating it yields CASSSGQFEAFF.

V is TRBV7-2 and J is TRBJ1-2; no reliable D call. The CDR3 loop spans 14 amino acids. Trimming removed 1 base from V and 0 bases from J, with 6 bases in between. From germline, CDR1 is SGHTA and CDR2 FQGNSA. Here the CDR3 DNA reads TGTGCCAGCAGCTTAGGGTCAGCTAACTATGGCTACACCTTC. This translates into CASSLGSANYGYTF.

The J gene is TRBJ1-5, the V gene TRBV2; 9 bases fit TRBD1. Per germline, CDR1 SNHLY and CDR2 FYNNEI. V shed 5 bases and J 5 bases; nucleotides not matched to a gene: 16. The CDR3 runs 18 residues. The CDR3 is CASSPVINRGPGDQPQHF. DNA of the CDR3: TGTGCCAGCAGTCCCGTAATTAACAGGGGGCCGGGCGATCAGCCCCAGCATTTT.